This is a list of T cell receptor beta chains from one sample in a study of OX40 agonist ivuxolimab in advanced cancers. The table came from immunoSEQ multiplex PCR; TCRdb's copy has only in-frame clones and leaves some out. This table has roughly 100,000 clones, approximately 80% appearing once. The sequences come from CD4+ or CD8+ T cells sorted from blood, collected in a trial of the OX40 agonist ivuxolimab. The receptors derive from an adult with an advanced solid tumor such as melanoma, head and neck, liver or kidney cancer. The CDR3 runs from the conserved cysteine through the conserved F or W. The D gene is left open where the match is weak. Size values are once, few and many counts, or a class for expanded clones, and some rows have none.

J gene | D gene | V gene | clone size | CDR3 length | CDR3 protein | CDR3 DNA
TRBJ2-5 | TRBD1 | TRBV29-1 | - | 13 | CSGGQAKGETQYF | TGCAGCGGAGGACAGGCGAAGGGGGAGACCCAGTACTTC
TRBJ2-3 | TRBD1 | TRBV7-9 | - | 15 | CASSSDRGRADTQYF | TGTGCCAGCAGCTCGGACAGGGGGCGAGCAGATACGCAGTATTTT
TRBJ2-5 | TRBD1 | TRBV11-2 | - | 16 | CASSLIGDRGPLEQYF | TGTGCCAGCAGCCTAATCGGGGACAGGGGCCCCCTGGAGCAGTACTTC
TRBJ1-4 | - | TRBV21-1 | few | 15 | CASSIDRGRDEKLFF | TGTGCCAGCAGCATTGACAGGGGGCGAGATGAAAAACTGTTTTTT
TRBJ1-4 | - | TRBV19 | - | 13 | CASRDRPREKLFF | TGTGCCAGTCGGGACCGCCCGCGGGAAAAACTGTTTTTT
TRBJ2-1 | - | TRBV7-2 | - | 18 | CASSLEGGGLGSYNEQFF | TGTGCCAGCAGCTTAGAGGGAGGGGGCCTAGGCTCCTACAATGAGCAGTTCTTC
TRBJ2-7 | - | TRBV6-9 | - | 15 | CVRGLGVTDKDEQYF | TGTGTTCGAGGTCTGGGGGTCACTGATAAGGACGAGCAGTACTTC
TRBJ1-3 | TRBD1 | TRBV11-2 | - | 15 | CASSLFRGPGNTIYF | TGTGCCAGCAGCCTTTTTAGGGGGCCGGGAAACACCATATATTTT
TRBJ1-1 | - | TRBV10-3 | - | 14 | CAISESGGDTEAFF | TGTGCCATCAGTGAATCCGGGGGGGACACTGAAGCTTTCTTT
TRBJ2-2 | - | TRBV7-2 | - | 16 | CASSSRGPGNTGELFF | TGTGCCAGCAGCTCCCGGGGGCCCGGTAACACCGGGGAGCTGTTTTTT
TRBJ1-6 | - | TRBV12-2 | - | 18 | CASRLAEGTGISVSPLHF | TGTGCAAGTCGCTTAGCGGAAGGGACAGGTATATCGGTTTCACCCCTCCACTTT
TRBJ1-4 | - | TRBV18 | - | 16 | CASSRTVGVGNEKLFF | TGTGCCAGCTCCCGGACCGTAGGAGTTGGTAATGAAAAACTGTTTTTT
TRBJ2-4 | - | TRBV4-1 | - | 18 | CASSQDSFRQPSRGIQYF | TGCGCCAGCAGCCAAGACTCATTTCGACAGCCATCACGGGGCATTCAGTACTTC
TRBJ2-4 | TRBD2 | TRBV13 | - | 16 | CASSSSGGVAKNIQYF | TGTGCCAGCAGCTCCTCCGGGGGGGTCGCCAAAAACATTCAGTACTTC
TRBJ2-3 | - | TRBV19 | - | 14 | CASSNGGGATDLYF | TGTGCCAGTAGTAACGGTGGGGGGGCTACCGACTTGTATTTT
TRBJ2-1 | - | TRBV28 | - | 12 | CASSSVYNEQFF | TGTGCCAGCAGTTCAGTGTACAATGAGCAGTTCTTC
TRBJ2-5 | TRBD1 | TRBV28 | - | 15 | CASSTRTGGQETQYF | TGTGCCAGCAGTACCCGGACAGGGGGGCAAGAGACCCAGTACTTC
TRBJ1-6 | - | TRBV7-6 | once | 14 | CASSLDSGNSPLHF | TGTGCCAGCAGCTTAGATTCTGGTAATTCACCCCTCCACTTT
TRBJ2-3 | TRBD2 | TRBV7-2 | - | 18 | CASSSRGTSGGDPDTQYF | TGTGCCAGCAGCTCCAGAGGGACTAGCGGGGGGGATCCAGATACGCAGTATTTT
TRBJ1-4 | - | TRBV7-9 | once | 15 | CASSLAQDSYEKLFF | TGTGCCAGCAGCTTAGCCCAAGACAGCTATGAAAAACTGTTTTTT
TRBJ2-3 | - | TRBV9 | - | 15 | CASSVGQSNTDTQYF | TGTGCCAGCAGCGTGGGTCAAAGCAACACAGATACGCAGTATTTT
TRBJ1-1 | - | TRBV6-5 | - | 14 | CASSYSGRVTEAFF | TGTGCCAGCAGTTACTCGGGTAGGGTGACTGAAGCTTTCTTT
TRBJ1-1 | - | TRBV10-2 | - | 14 | CASSIEWSNTEAFF | TGCGCCAGCAGTATAGAGTGGTCGAACACTGAAGCTTTCTTT
TRBJ1-1 | TRBD1 | TRBV5-5 | - | 14 | CASTRDRGVTEAFF | TGTGCCAGCACCCGGGACAGGGGTGTGACTGAAGCTTTCTTT
TRBJ1-6 | TRBD1 | TRBV27 | - | 16 | CASTVLTGVGNSPLHF | TGTGCCAGCACCGTTCTCACAGGGGTGGGAAATTCACCCCTCCACTTT
TRBJ2-5 | TRBD1 | TRBV7-2 | - | 14 | CASSRGQGEETQYF | TGTGCCAGCAGTCGTGGACAGGGGGAAGAGACCCAGTACTTC
TRBJ1-4 | TRBD1 | TRBV27 | - | 15 | CASKKTGVGGEKLFF | TGTGCCAGCAAAAAAACAGGGGTCGGGGGTGAAAAACTGTTTTTT
TRBJ1-1 | - | TRBV7-2 | few | 15 | CASSNTGLTFAEAFF | TGTGCCAGCAGCAACACGGGCCTAACGTTTGCTGAAGCTTTCTTT
TRBJ2-3 | - | TRBV29-1 | - | 14 | CSVENPSNTDTQYF | TGCAGCGTTGAAAATCCCTCCAACACAGATACGCAGTATTTT
TRBJ1-4 | - | TRBV19 | - | 16 | CASSSLRGSTNEKLFF | TGTGCCAGTAGTAGCCTGAGGGGCTCAACTAATGAAAAACTGTTTTTT
TRBJ2-5 | - | TRBV7-9 | - | 13 | CASSPKGPETQYF | TGTGCCAGCAGCCCCAAGGGACCGGAGACCCAGTACTTC
TRBJ2-2 | - | TRBV5-1 | - | 12 | CASSQFTGELFF | TGCGCCAGCAGCCAATTCACCGGGGAGCTGTTTTTT
TRBJ1-2 | - | TRBV6-1 | - | 12 | CASSVTEYGYTF | TGTGCCAGCAGTGTAACGGAATATGGCTACACCTTC
TRBJ1-6 | - | TRBV7-2 | once | 14 | CASSLVASDSPLHF | TGTGCCAGCAGCTTGGTGGCCAGCGATTCACCCCTCCACTTT
TRBJ1-1 | - | TRBV6-6 | - | 13 | CASSLSMNTEAFF | TGTGCCAGTTCCCTGAGCATGAACACTGAAGCTTTCTTT
TRBJ2-5 | - | TRBV10-3 | - | 16 | CAISEAPGRVGETQYF | TGTGCCATCAGTGAAGCTCCGGGGCGGGTCGGAGAGACCCAGTACTTC
TRBJ1-1 | - | TRBV19 | - | 15 | CASRENRAGNTEAFF | TGTGCCAGTAGGGAGAACAGGGCGGGGAACACTGAAGCTTTCTTT
TRBJ1-2 | - | TRBV7-9 | few | 12 | CASSLAQGGYTF | TGTGCCAGCAGCTTAGCGCAGGGCGGCTACACCTTC
TRBJ1-2 | TRBD1 | TRBV7-9 | - | 17 | CASSLARQGGDHYGYTF | TGTGCCAGCAGCTTAGCGCGCCAAGGGGGCGATCACTATGGCTACACCTTC
TRBJ1-3 | - | TRBV5-4 | - | 13 | CASSLPGVNTIYF | TGTGCCAGCAGCCTTCCAGGGGTAAACACCATATATTTT
TRBJ1-2 | - | TRBV18 | - | 16 | CASSPPGQKANYGYTF | TGTGCCAGCTCACCACCTGGTCAGAAAGCTAACTATGGCTACACCTTC
TRBJ2-3 | - | TRBV19 | - | 13 | CASSIPGTDTQYF | TGTGCCAGTAGTATTCCCGGCACAGATACGCAGTATTTT
TRBJ1-5 | - | TRBV2 | - | 16 | CASLSSGGYSNQPQHF | TGTGCCAGCCTTAGCAGCGGGGGCTATAGCAATCAGCCCCAGCATTTT
TRBJ1-4 | - | TRBV11-2 | - | 18 | CASSLVPDHRATNEKLFF | TGTGCCAGCAGCTTAGTACCCGATCACCGGGCAACTAATGAAAAACTGTTTTTT
TRBJ1-4 | - | TRBV18 | - | 17 | CASSPTLISSTNEKLFF | TGTGCCAGCTCACCGACATTGATCAGTTCAACTAATGAAAAACTGTTTTTT
TRBJ1-2 | - | TRBV28 | - | 13 | CASSQYGNYGYTF | TGTGCCAGCAGTCAGTACGGAAACTATGGCTACACCTTC
TRBJ1-1 | - | TRBV7-3 | - | 14 | CASSLGHANTEAFF | TGTGCCAGCAGCTTAGGACACGCTAACACTGAAGCTTTCTTT